Listed here are 22 T cell receptor beta chains from one sample, sequenced in a study of OX40 agonist ivuxolimab in advanced cancers. Sequencing used immunoSEQ multiplex PCR; TCRdb keeps in-frame clones, though not all of them. The table has around 70,000 clones, about 79% seen once. Sample: CD4+ or CD8+ T cells sorted from blood, taken in a trial of the OX40 agonist ivuxolimab. All receptors come from an adult with an advanced solid tumor such as melanoma, head and neck, liver or kidney cancer.

The V call is TRBV7-2, the J call TRBJ2-7; 13 nucleotides align to TRBD2. After removal of 5 bases from V and 6 bases from J, the junction contained 7 bases not matched to a gene. Looked up from germline, CDR1 is SGHTA and CDR2 is FQGNSA. This CDR3 spans 15 amino acids. CDR3 protein: CASSPRGTSGAEQYF. The CDR3, as DNA: TGTGCCAGCAGCCCCAGGGGGACTAGCGGGGCCGAGCAGTACTTC.

This chain links TRBV5-1 with TRBJ2-3; 14 bases are shared with TRBD2. Per the germline V gene, CDR1 is SGHRS and CDR2 is YFSETQ. This CDR3 region has 17 residues. The trim removed 4 bases at V and 4 bases at J, leaving 8 bases unmatched. The CDR3 loop reads CASSLQTSGGAADTQYF. CDR3 in DNA: TGCGCCAGCAGCCTCCAGACTAGCGGGGGGGCCGCAGATACGCAGTATTTT.

As DNA, the CDR3 is TGTGCCACCAGCAGAGATCTCGAGGGCTACACCTTC. Protein sequence: CATSRDLEGYTF. The chain is built from TRBV15 and TRBJ1-2; D call uncertain. This CDR3 comprises 12 residues. V was trimmed by 0 bases and J by 8 bases, leaving 7 bases between them. Germline V gene lookup returns CDR1 LNHNV and CDR2 YYDKDF (reference sequence).

CDR3 sequence reads: CASREGLDSGANVLTF. For the CDR3, the DNA is TGTGCCAGCAGGGAAGGACTGGACTCTGGGGCCAACGTCCTGACTTTC. The chain combines TRBV5-6 with TRBJ2-6; TRBD2 is a possible D gene (5 bases). There are 16 residues in the CDR3. Deletions cut 5 bases from V and 0 bases from J, with 12 bases between. CDR1 is SGHDT, CDR2 YYEEEE, per germline.

The V gene is TRBV6-1, the J gene TRBJ1-1; 8 bases agree with TRBD1. The CDR3 loop spans 16 amino acids. Looked up from germline, CDR1 is MNHNS and CDR2 is SASEGT. The trim removed 4 bases at V and 0 bases at J, leaving 7 bases unmatched. CDR3 sequence (DNA): TGTGCCAGCAGTGCTACAGGGGGGAGGATGAACACTGAAGCTTTCTTT. Residues: CASSATGGRMNTEAFF.

V and J are TRBV19 and TRBJ2-7; tentatively, D is TRBD1 (6 bases). The germline CDR1 and CDR2 sequences are LNHDA and SQIVND (reference sequence). The CDR3 runs 14 residues. The ends were cut back, 9 bases at V and 0 bases at J, with 15 bases in the middle. This CDR3 reads CASRKQDSSYEQYF. The CDR3 DNA reads as TGTGCCAGCAGAAAGCAGGACAGCTCCTACGAGCAGTACTTC. The complete variable domain, with remaining parts taken from reference TRBV19 and TRBJ2-7, reads DGGITQSPKYLFRKEGQNVTLSCEQNLNHDAMYWYRQDPGQGLRLIYYSQIVNDFQKGDIAEGYSVSREKKESFPLTVTSAQKNPTAFYLCASRKQDSSYEQYFGPGTRLTVT.

The CDR3 loop is CASSYSGGSSTEAFF. Written as DNA, the CDR3 is TGTGCCAGCAGTTACTCTGGGGGGTCCAGCACTGAAGCTTTCTTT. V usage is TRBV6-6 and J usage is TRBJ1-1; TRBD1 is a possible D gene (5 bases). Germline V gene lookup returns CDR1 MNHNY and CDR2 SVGAGI (reference sequence). Trimming cost V 0 bases and J 4 bases, with 12 bases left between them. This CDR3 has 15 residues.

This clone was counted once. The chain combines TRBV5-4 with TRBJ2-7; D uncertain. This CDR3 has 14 amino acids. Germline CDR1 is SGHNT and CDR2 is YYREEE (reference sequence). Trimming cost V 1 base and J 2 bases, with 10 bases left between them. The CDR3 DNA reads TGTGCCAGCAGCTTGTCTCCCAGCGCCTACGAGCAGTACTTC. Amino acids: CASSLSPSAYEQYF. Full variable domain (rest looked up from reference TRBV5-4 and TRBJ2-7): ETGVTQSPTHLIKTRGQQVTLRCSSQSGHNTVSWYQQALGQGPQFIFQYYREEENGRGNFPPRFSGLQFPNYSSELNVNALELDDSALYLCASSLSPSAYEQYFGPGTRLTVT.

By proportion, this clone is medium-sized (0.01 to 0.1%). The rearrangement joins TRBV6-5 to TRBJ1-1; D ambiguous. The CDR3 length is 13 residues. Germline-derived CDR1 and CDR2 are MNHEY and SVGAGI. With 2 bases removed from V and 2 bases from J, the gap between germline ends came to 6 bases. Here the CDR3 reads CASSYQINTEAFF. The CDR3 DNA reads as TGTGCCAGCAGTTACCAGATTAACACTGAAGCTTTCTTT.

A few counts support this clone. Here the CDR3 reads CASSSARDGNEKLFF. CDR3 coding DNA: TGTGCCAGCAGCTCCGCGCGGGACGGTAATGAAAAACTGTTTTTT. The chain uses TRBV13 and TRBJ1-4, with D possibly matching TRBD1 (5 bases). The V gene's germline CDR1 is PRHDT and CDR2 FYEKMQ (reference sequence). V was clipped by 4 bases and J by 4 bases, with 13 bases between them. The CDR3 runs 15 residues.

The V and J genes are TRBV12-5 and TRBJ2-3; D gene unclear. CDR1 LGHNT and CDR2 FRNRAP come from the germline V gene. CDR3 length: 12 amino acids. V lost 5 bases and J 6 bases, leaving 9 bases between the germline ends. CDR3 DNA sequence: TGTGCTAGTGGTGACTCCTTGGATACGCAGTATTTT. Translation: CASGDSLDTQYF.

The chain uses TRBV7-9 and TRBJ2-7; D not resolved. Germline V gene sequence: CDR1 SEHNR, CDR2 FQNEAQ (reference sequence). The CDR3 totals 14 residues. The germline V and J ends were trimmed by 0 bases and 3 bases, with 9 bases remaining between them. CDR3 in amino acids: CASSLAPKIYEQYF. The DNA of the CDR3 is TGTGCCAGCAGCTTAGCGCCAAAGATCTACGAGCAGTACTTC.

This clone has just one count. The chain links TRBV14 to TRBJ2-2, with D possibly matching TRBD1 (6 bases). The germline V and J ends were trimmed by 2 bases and 5 bases, with 15 bases remaining between them. Germline V gene sequence: CDR1 SGHDN, CDR2 FVKESK. There are 16 residues in the CDR3. CDR3 in amino acids: CASSQLRTAATGELFF. For the CDR3, the DNA is TGTGCCAGCAGCCAATTGAGGACAGCGGCTACCGGGGAGCTGTTTTTT.

The chain is built from TRBV7-2 and TRBJ2-3; D perhaps matches TRBD2 (5 bases). CDR3 size: 15 residues. V lost 8 bases to trimming and J lost 2 bases, with 17 bases between them. Germline CDR1 SGHTA, CDR2 FQGNSA. In nucleotides, the CDR3 is TGTGCCAGCTCACGGCGCGGACTCCTCACAGATACGCAGTATTTT. Its translation is CASSRRGLLTDTQYF.

In this sample, this clone turned up once. The J gene is TRBJ2-7, the V gene TRBV7-8, with D unresolved. The germline V gene encodes CDR1 SGHVS and CDR2 FQNEAQ. V dropped 5 bases and J dropped 4 bases, with 15 bases sitting between them. The CDR3 loop spans 14 amino acids. The CDR3 loop reads CASSPWGSTYEQYF. Here the CDR3 DNA reads TGTGCCAGCAGCCCTTGGGGTAGTACTTACGAGCAGTACTTC.

The V gene is TRBV4-3, the J gene TRBJ2-7, with D perhaps matching TRBD2 (7 bases). Germline CDR1 is LGHNA and CDR2 is YSLEER. This CDR3 has 16 amino acids. Trimming left V 1 base short and J 7 bases short, with 20 bases between. CDR3 bases: TGCGCCAGCAGCCAAGCCCGGGGGGCCCCCTTTGGAGAGCAGTACTTC. Its protein is CASSQARGAPFGEQYF.

As for this clone: Other DNA sequences in this sample translate to the same CDR3. The chain uses TRBV18 and TRBJ1-2; D is possibly TRBD1 (5 bases). The V gene lost 2 bases and the J gene lost 4 bases, with 8 bases spanning the gap. This CDR3 is 13 amino acids long. Germline V gene sequence: CDR1 KGHSH, CDR2 LQKENI. The CDR3 sequence: CASSPDRSYGYTF. The CDR3 DNA sequence: TGTGCCAGCTCACCAGACAGATCCTATGGCTACACCTTC. The full variable domain, its missing parts supplied by reference TRBV18 and TRBJ1-2, is NAGVMQNPRHLVRRRGQEARLRCSPMKGHSHVYWYRQLPEEGLKFMVYLQKENIIDESGMPKERFSAEFPKEGPSILRIQQVVRGDSAAYFCASSPDRSYGYTFGSGTRLTVV.

This clone was seen just once. The chain is built from TRBV20-1 and TRBJ2-2, with unresolved D. The germline gives CDR1 DFQATT, CDR2 SNEGSKA (reference sequence). Trimming stripped 1 base from V and 8 bases from J, with 5 bases between. The CDR3 is 11 amino acids. This chain's CDR3 is CSARAPGELFF. The CDR3 DNA reads as TGCAGTGCTAGAGCCCCGGGGGAGCTGTTTTTT.

The V gene is TRBV4-3, the J gene TRBJ2-5; D gene unclear. V lost 1 base, J lost 7 bases, and 10 bases lay in between. Per germline, CDR1 LGHNA and CDR2 YSLEER. The CDR3 loop spans 13 amino acids. The CDR3 sequence: CASSQVPAGTQYF. The CDR3 nucleotides read TGCGCCAGCAGCCAAGTTCCCGCCGGGACCCAGTACTTC.

V is TRBV10-3 and J is TRBJ1-2; D gene ambiguous. CDR1 ENHRY and CDR2 SYGVKD come from the germline V gene. Trimming pared 4 bases from V and 4 bases from J, leaving 16 bases between. The CDR3 is 15 amino acids. Here the CDR3 DNA reads TGTGCCATCAGTGTACAGCGGGGAGACTCCTATGGCTACACCTTC. Protein product: CAISVQRGDSYGYTF.

This clone was detected a few times. CDR3 sequence: CASSPPARNTEAFF. The CDR3 coding sequence is TGTGCCAGCTCACCACCGGCGAGGAACACTGAAGCTTTCTTT. The chain joins TRBV18 to TRBJ1-1; D gene unclear. The CDR3 is 14 residues long. Trimming stripped 0 bases from V and 1 base from J, with 6 bases between. Germline assignment: CDR1 KGHSH and CDR2 LQKENI.

The chain has TRBV27 and TRBJ2-5; TRBD1 matches at 10 bases. CDR1 MNHEY and CDR2 SMNVEV come from the germline V gene (reference sequence). The CDR3 length is 15 residues. With V trimmed by 4 bases and J by 4 bases, 6 bases remained unmatched. The CDR3 is CASSSGDRGSETQYF. The CDR3 coding sequence is TGTGCCAGCAGTTCGGGGGACAGGGGATCAGAGACCCAGTACTTC.